Listed below are T cell receptor beta chains from one sample, sequenced in a study of OX40 agonist ivuxolimab in advanced cancers. Method: immunoSEQ multiplex PCR; TCRdb's copy keeps in-frame clones and lacks some. The data hold approximately 74,000 clones, with about nine tenths observed a single time. The starting material was CD4+ or CD8+ T cells sorted from blood, obtained in a trial of the OX40 agonist ivuxolimab. The receptors come from an adult with an advanced solid tumor such as melanoma, head and neck, liver or kidney cancer. Each CDR3 is given without its conserved first and last residue. The order of the fields is V gene, J gene, CDR3 protein.

v_gene: TRBV2
j_gene: TRBJ1-3
CDR3aa: ASSGRWQGVGNTIY

v_gene: TRBV2
j_gene: TRBJ2-6
CDR3aa: AKMRSSGANVLT

v_gene: TRBV19
j_gene: TRBJ2-5
CDR3aa: ASSIDRETQY

v_gene: TRBV11-1
j_gene: TRBJ2-7
CDR3aa: ASSRPGLAGSYEQY

v_gene: TRBV12-2
j_gene: TRBJ1-1
CDR3aa: ASRLASADTEAF

v_gene: TRBV5-1
j_gene: TRBJ2-2
CDR3aa: ASSLFLTAGDVGELF

v_gene: TRBV6-1
j_gene: TRBJ2-5
CDR3aa: ASRKDRVSQETQY

v_gene: TRBV7-2
j_gene: TRBJ1-4
CDR3aa: AISQDRVNEKLF

v_gene: TRBV10-1
j_gene: TRBJ2-3
CDR3aa: ASSESGADTQY

v_gene: TRBV7-2
j_gene: TRBJ2-3
CDR3aa: ASSLRAGGSVDTQY

v_gene: TRBV28
j_gene: TRBJ2-7
CDR3aa: ASSYPSAGEGEQY

v_gene: TRBV19
j_gene: TRBJ1-1
CDR3aa: ASSKQVNTEAF

v_gene: TRBV29-1
j_gene: TRBJ1-5
CDR3aa: SVGGDQPQH

v_gene: TRBV6-1
j_gene: TRBJ2-1
CDR3aa: ASSGRRLAGPYNEQF

v_gene: TRBV9
j_gene: TRBJ1-1
CDR3aa: ASSVLVNTEAF

v_gene: TRBV25-1
j_gene: TRBJ1-5
CDR3aa: ASSDPGSSNQPQH

v_gene: TRBV19
j_gene: TRBJ2-5
CDR3aa: ASSITGGIETQY

v_gene: TRBV9
j_gene: TRBJ2-2
CDR3aa: ASSVGTSGSGGELF

v_gene: TRBV6-1
j_gene: TRBJ2-7
CDR3aa: ASSELGSSEQY

v_gene: TRBV18
j_gene: TRBJ1-5
CDR3aa: ASSPPPGGVRNQPQH

v_gene: TRBV10-1
j_gene: TRBJ2-7
CDR3aa: ASSESRGGGRGVEQY

v_gene: TRBV7-2
j_gene: TRBJ2-1
CDR3aa: ASSTYGTGTYNEQF

v_gene: TRBV6-5
j_gene: TRBJ2-1
CDR3aa: ASRQSGTDYNEQF

v_gene: TRBV18
j_gene: TRBJ2-2
CDR3aa: ASSPSRGSTGELF

v_gene: TRBV6-6
j_gene: TRBJ1-5
CDR3aa: ASRESTGAQPQH

v_gene: TRBV6-5
j_gene: TRBJ1-2
CDR3aa: ASRKDRVGGYT

v_gene: TRBV10-3
j_gene: TRBJ1-5
CDR3aa: AISDNPGLGQPQH

v_gene: TRBV7-9
j_gene: TRBJ2-5
CDR3aa: ASSLATATETQY

v_gene: TRBV6-5
j_gene: TRBJ1-2
CDR3aa: ASSYSVTLGSGYT

v_gene: TRBV29-1
j_gene: TRBJ2-1
CDR3aa: SVERGASGYEQF

v_gene: TRBV29-1
j_gene: TRBJ2-7
CDR3aa: SARTGPEQY

v_gene: TRBV10-1
j_gene: TRBJ1-1
CDR3aa: ASSEKSSNTEAF

v_gene: TRBV5-1
j_gene: TRBJ1-1
CDR3aa: ASSLGTLMNTEAF

v_gene: TRBV7-7
j_gene: TRBJ2-3
CDR3aa: ASSSTGLKDTQY

v_gene: TRBV15
j_gene: TRBJ1-2
CDR3aa: ATSSRIQDGYT

v_gene: TRBV27
j_gene: TRBJ1-2
CDR3aa: ASSSGQGGDLVDGYT

v_gene: TRBV11-2
j_gene: TRBJ2-3
CDR3aa: ASSSRGTSTDTQY

v_gene: TRBV6-1
j_gene: TRBJ1-5
CDR3aa: ASAPRPTSNQPQH

v_gene: TRBV29-1
j_gene: TRBJ2-2
CDR3aa: SVGAGARTGELF

v_gene: TRBV18
j_gene: TRBJ1-1
CDR3aa: ASSAFGTGNTEAF

v_gene: TRBV7-2
j_gene: TRBJ2-2
CDR3aa: ASSLGLQNTGELF

v_gene: TRBV6-1
j_gene: TRBJ1-1
CDR3aa: ASTEGWGLNTEAF

v_gene: TRBV6-5
j_gene: TRBJ2-4
CDR3aa: ASSSTGGYIQY

v_gene: TRBV7-9
j_gene: TRBJ2-1
CDR3aa: ASSRQGIEQF

v_gene: TRBV11-2
j_gene: TRBJ2-1
CDR3aa: ASSLRSTFGNEQF

v_gene: TRBV28
j_gene: TRBJ1-1
CDR3aa: ASSLITGRNTEAF